One sample yielded the 8 T cell receptor beta chains listed below, sequenced in a study of response to subunit inactivated influenza vaccine. MiXCR, applied by TCRdb to the RT-PCR reads, yields one record per CDR3 protein. The table has about 570,000 distinct CDR3 sequences, approximately 11% seen once; the top ten hold more than 9.5%. These data also formed part of another study, on T cells expressing NK-cell markers. From that second work: Production of TCR beta cDNA relied on 5'RACE template switching with UMIs.

The sequenced sample was PBMCs from blood, obtained on the day of vaccination. These receptors all come from a man aged 50 to 60 who received an inactivated influenza vaccine.

This chain links TRBV27 with TRBJ2-7; TRBD2 agrees at 10 bases. Germline loops: CDR1 MNHEY, CDR2 SMNVEV (reference sequence). This CDR3 has 14 amino acids. With V trimmed by 3 bases and J by 6 bases, 5 bases remained unmatched. The CDR3 spells CASSLASGSSEQYF. As DNA, the CDR3 is TGTGCCAGCAGTTTGGCTAGCGGGAGCTCCGAGCAGTACTTC.

This clonotype has just a few counts. The rearrangement uses TRBV20-1 and TRBJ2-1, with a possible D match to TRBD2 (5 bases). The CDR3 extends over 15 amino acids. Germline V gene lookup returns CDR1 DFQATT and CDR2 SNEGSKA (reference sequence). V shed 0 bases and J shed 8 bases, with 17 bases lying between them. CDR3 nucleotide sequence: TGCAGTGCTAGAGATGGGGTACGGGAAAAAGATGAGCAGTTCTTC. Translating it yields CSARDGVREKDEQFF.

This clonotype was counted at least ten times. Written as DNA, the CDR3 is TGTGCCAGCAGTCGGAGACAGGGCAATGAGCAGTTCTTC. It yields the protein CASSRRQGNEQFF. V is TRBV6-2 or TRBV6-3 and J is TRBJ2-1; TRBD1 matches at 7 bases. The CDR3 spans 13 residues. Germline V gives CDR1 MNHEY, CDR2 SVGEGT. The V segment lost 5 bases and the J segment 6 bases; nucleotides outside the gene matches: 4.

This chain connects TRBV11-2 to TRBJ2-3, with 8 bases fitting TRBD2. V lost 4 bases to trimming and J lost 0 bases; unmatched junction nucleotides: 3. The CDR3 is 15 amino acids. The germline V gene encodes CDR1 SGHAT and CDR2 FQNNGV. CDR3 bases: TGTGCCAGCAGCTCCGGGGGGGCTAGCACAGATACGCAGTATTTT. This codes for CASSSGGASTDTQYF.

The chain uses TRBV5-1 and TRBJ1-5; tentative D call: TRBD1 (5 bases). There are 14 residues in the CDR3. Per the germline V gene, CDR1 is SGHRS and CDR2 is YFSETQ. V was shortened by 2 bases and J by 4 bases, with 10 bases between the two germline ends. The CDR3 DNA is TGCGCCAGCAGCTTTGGGGCAGGGAATCAGCCCCAGCATTTT. It encodes CASSFGAGNQPQHF. The full variable domain, completed using reference TRBV5-1 and TRBJ1-5, is KAGVTQTPRYLIKTRGQQVTLSCSPISGHRSVSWYQQTPGQGLQFLFEYFSETQRNKGNFPGRFSGRQFSNSRSEMNVSTLELGDSALYLCASSFGAGNQPQHFGDGTRLSIL.

The chain couples TRBV2 to TRBJ2-1; 9 nucleotides line up with TRBD1. V dropped 5 bases and J dropped 8; count of bases not matched to a gene: 10. Germline values: CDR1 SNHLY, CDR2 FYNNEI. The CDR3 has 15 residues. The CDR3 loop reads CASSQGQGGKYEQFF. CDR3 coding DNA: TGTGCCAGCAGTCAGGGACAGGGTGGGAAGTATGAGCAGTTCTTC.

CDR3 region: CSAPRWSGRAPREQYF. For the CDR3, the DNA is TGCAGTGCCCCCCGATGGAGCGGGAGGGCCCCCAGGGAGCAGTACTTC. This chain connects TRBV20-1 to TRBJ2-7; 10 bases agree with TRBD2. The CDR3 spans 16 residues. Germline V gene lookup returns CDR1 DFQATT and CDR2 SNEGSKA (reference sequence). The junction had 18 bases not matched to a gene; V was cut back by 6 bases and J by 7 bases.

This clonotype was seen repeatedly, ten times or more. The genes are TRBV12-3 or TRBV12-4 and TRBJ1-2; no firm D call. There are 12 residues in the CDR3. The V end was cut by 1 base, the J end by 4 bases, with 4 bases between. The CDR3 bases are TGTGCCAGCAGTTTAGGGCCCTATGGCTACACCTTC. Translated, it gives CASSLGPYGYTF.